This entry concerns a single TCR beta chain. The sample holds other DNA sequences that translate to the same CDR3. The table came from immunoSEQ multiplex PCR; TCRdb's copy has only in-frame clones and leaves some out. The sample consists of 140,000 to 150,000 clones, less than 90% of them appearing once. Shortly before study entry, within 2 weeks, exposed participants had met a COVID-19 case. The data belong to a study of blood T cell repertoires in COVID-19. The V gene end was trimmed by 0 bases and the J gene end by 5 bases; junction bases not matched to a gene: 3. This CDR3 comprises 14 residues. Germline V gene sequence: CDR1 SGDLS, CDR2 YYNGEE.

Sequencing was performed on PBMCs or T cells enriched from blood (not recorded which). This clonotype originated in a woman in her forties or fifties who had been exposed to COVID-19. The chain carries TRBV9 and TRBJ1-2; 8 bases align to TRBD1. The CDR3 region has the DNA TGTGCCAGCAGCGTAGCAGGGGGCTCGTATGGCTACACCTTC. It is translated as CASSVAGGSYGYTF. Based on the CDR3 plus reference TRBV9 and TRBJ1-2, the full variable domain is DSGVTQTPKHLITATGQRVTLRCSPRSGDLSVYWYQQSLDQGLQFLIQYYNGEERAKGNILERFSAQQFPDLHSELNLSSLELGDSALYFCASSVAGGSYGYTFGSGTRLTVV.